Following are 30 T cell receptor beta chains from one sample sequenced in a study of cytomegalovirus exposure and HLA in healthy donors. Amplification used 60 Vbeta primers and 13 Jbeta primers. TCRdb's copy holds only in-frame clones and misses some; the assay was immunoSEQ multiplex PCR. The table shows under 150,000 clones, with approximately 80% occurring only once. Sequencing was performed on PBMCs. The receptors originated from a woman aged 35 to 49 in good health and CMV-seropositive.

This clone was observed a handful of times. This chain uses TRBV28 with TRBJ2-5; 8 bases agree with TRBD1. The CDR3 length is 14 residues. The ends lost 5 bases at V and 4 bases at J; junction bases unmatched: 6. Germline values: CDR1 MDHEN, CDR2 SYDVKM. The CDR3 DNA follows: TGTGCCAGCAGTAGTCGGGACAGGCTAGAGACCCAGTACTTC. It codes for CASSSRDRLETQYF.

This clone was seen once. The chain uses TRBV7-2 and TRBJ2-7, with TRBD2 matching over 10 bases. This CDR3 has 15 residues. With 7 bases clipped from V and 2 bases from J, the junction kept 8 bases outside the gene matches. Germline CDR1 reads SGHTA; CDR2 reads FQGNSA. CDR3: CASTPEAGGPYEQYF. The CDR3, as DNA: TGTGCCAGCACCCCGGAAGCGGGAGGGCCCTACGAGCAGTACTTC.

In DNA, the CDR3 is TGTGCCAGTAGTATAGATGGCGGGGGATACCGCCGAGCTTTCTTT. Translated, it gives CASSIDGGGYRRAFF. The chain couples TRBV19 to TRBJ1-1, with D possibly TRBD1 on 5 matching bases. Trimming cost V 0 bases and J 10 bases, with 18 bases left between them. CDR3 size: 15 residues. Looked up from germline, CDR1 is LNHDA and CDR2 is SQIVND (reference sequence).

This sequence joins TRBV20-1 and TRBJ2-1; D gene uncertain. Trimming took 6 bases from V and 10 from J, leaving 10 bases between them. This CDR3 region has 10 residues. Germline V gives CDR1 DFQATT, CDR2 SNEGSKA (reference sequence). CDR3 protein: CSAQLMEQFF. In DNA form, the CDR3 reads TGCAGTGCCCAACTCATGGAGCAGTTCTTC.

This chain's CDR3 is CASSSTGAGANVLTF. DNA for the CDR3: TGTGCCAGCAGCTCTACAGGGGCTGGGGCCAACGTCCTGACTTTC. V and J are TRBV7-9 and TRBJ2-6; TRBD1 matches 7 bases. CDR1 is SEHNR and CDR2 is FQNEAQ in the germline V gene (reference sequence). CDR3 size: 15 residues. After removal of 4 bases from V and 2 bases from J, the junction contained 2 bases not matched to a gene.

The chain has TRBV4-3 and TRBJ2-7; 8 nucleotides line up with TRBD2. This CDR3 is 17 amino acids long. Germline loops: CDR1 LGHNA, CDR2 YSLEER. V lost 0 bases to trimming and J lost 4 bases; unmatched junction nucleotides: 11. The CDR3 bases are TGCGCCAGCAGCCAAGAACCAGCGGGGGCCCCACCTTACGAGCAGTACTTC. It is translated as CASSQEPAGAPPYEQYF.

This chain joins TRBV28 and TRBJ2-7; 9 nucleotides align to TRBD2. Germline CDR1 reads MDHEN; CDR2 reads SYDVKM. The ends lost 7 bases at V and 2 bases at J; junction bases unmatched: 6. The CDR3 is made up of 14 amino acids. The CDR3 region has the DNA TGTGCCAGCACTACGACTAGCGGTGCCTACGAGCAGTACTTC. Protein product: CASTTTSGAYEQYF.

V usage is TRBV7-2 and J usage is TRBJ2-1; TRBD2 matches 14 bases. After removal of 7 bases from V and 10 bases from J, the junction contained 9 bases not matched to a gene. This CDR3 contains 15 residues. Per the germline V gene, CDR1 is SGHTA and CDR2 is FQGNSA. The CDR3 here is CASKEGLAGVGEQFF. CDR3 in DNA: TGTGCCAGCAAGGAGGGACTAGCGGGAGTGGGGGAGCAGTTCTTC. Variable domain in full (rest from reference TRBV7-2 and TRBJ2-1): GAGVSQSPSNKVTEKGKDVELRCDPISGHTALYWYRQSLGQGLEFLIYFQGNSAPDKSGLPSDRFSAERTGGSVSTLTIQRTQQEDSAVYLCASKEGLAGVGEQFFGPGTRLTVL.

This clone has just a few counts. The chain joins TRBV7-9 to TRBJ1-4; 8 positions match TRBD1. Trimming cost V 4 bases and J 8 bases; bases outside gene matches: 12. This CDR3 region has 16 residues. Per germline, CDR1 SEHNR and CDR2 FQNEAQ (reference sequence). CDR3 bases: TGTGCCAGCAGCTCAAACCGCGGACAGGGAGGGGAAAAACTGTTTTTT. Protein: CASSSNRGQGGEKLFF.

The chain links TRBV19 to TRBJ1-1; D not certain. This CDR3 has 14 residues. The V end lost 3 bases, the J end lost 1 base, and 9 bases lay between the germline ends. Germline values: CDR1 LNHDA, CDR2 SQIVND (reference sequence). The CDR3 sequence is CASSIAAGNTEAFF. Here the CDR3 DNA reads TGTGCCAGTAGTATTGCCGCCGGGAACACTGAAGCTTTCTTT.

V is TRBV7-8 and J is TRBJ2-5, with 12 bases identical to TRBD2. The DNA end lines up better with TRBJ2-7; the J call may be wrong. The CDR3 is made up of 14 amino acids. Germline V lookup: CDR1 SGHVS, CDR2 FQNEAQ. As DNA, the CDR3 is TGTGCCAGCAGCCAACTAGCGGGAGGCGGCGAGCAGTACTTC. This codes for CASSQLAGGGEQYF.

V is TRBV30 and J is TRBJ1-5, with 8 bases fitting TRBD1. J was trimmed by 4 bases and V by 3 bases; bases with no gene match: 11. CDR3 length: 16 residues. The germline V gene encodes CDR1 GTSNPN and CDR2 SVGIG (reference sequence). CDR3 bases: TGTGCCTGGAGCCCTATCTCAGGGGGCAGAAATCAGCCCCAGCATTTT. Amino acid sequence: CAWSPISGGRNQPQHF.

The V and J genes are TRBV5-1 and TRBJ1-3; tentatively, D is TRBD1 (5 bases). With 0 bases removed from V and 7 bases from J, the gap between germline ends came to 8 bases. This CDR3 spans 13 amino acids. Per the germline V gene, CDR1 is SGHRS and CDR2 is YFSETQ. CDR3 DNA sequence: TGCGCCAGCAGCTTGGCAGGGAGGAACACCATATATTTT. Its translation: CASSLAGRNTIYF. The variable domain in full, with the rest retrieved from reference TRBV5-1 and TRBJ1-3, is KAGVTQTPRYLIKTRGQQVTLSCSPISGHRSVSWYQQTPGQGLQFLFEYFSETQRNKGNFPGRFSGRQFSNSRSEMNVSTLELGDSALYLCASSLAGRNTIYFGEGSWLTVV.

The CDR3 nucleotides are TGCAGTGCTAAACGGAGGACCGAGCAGTACTTC. Its translation: CSAKRRTEQYF. The gene calls are TRBV20-1 and TRBJ2-7; tentatively, D is TRBD2 (5 bases). The germline V and J ends were trimmed by 4 bases and 6 bases, with 10 bases remaining between them. The CDR3 spans 11 residues. CDR1 and CDR2 from the germline V gene are DFQATT and SNEGSKA (reference sequence).

The sample holds a few counts of this clone. This chain uses TRBV2 with TRBJ1-2; TRBD1 agrees at 8 bases. Germline values: CDR1 SNHLY, CDR2 FYNNEI. The CDR3 covers 15 residues. Germline trimming cut 5 bases from V and 4 bases from J; bases unmatched to any gene: 9. The chain's CDR3 is CASSSPQGDRYGYTF. In nucleotides, the CDR3 is TGTGCCAGCAGTTCACCACAGGGGGATCGCTATGGCTACACCTTC.

The chain employs TRBV7-2 and TRBJ2-7, with unresolved D. The germline gives CDR1 SGHTA, CDR2 FQGNSA. The CDR3 runs 13 residues. V lost 1 base, J lost 6 bases, and 10 bases lay in between. CDR3 DNA sequence: TGTGCCAGCAGCTTAGGATTTAGCTCCGAGCAGTACTTC. It translates to CASSLGFSSEQYF.

The V gene is TRBV28, the J gene TRBJ2-7; 9 bases agree with TRBD1. CDR3 length: 15 residues. J gave up 0 bases and V 7 bases, and 7 bases lay outside the gene matches. CDR1 is MDHEN and CDR2 is SYDVKM in the germline V gene. In DNA form, the CDR3 reads TGTGCCAGCACCTTTTTGGGACAGGGCTCCTACGAGCAGTACTTC. It yields the protein CASTFLGQGSYEQYF.

The gene calls are TRBV27 and TRBJ2-7; 15 nucleotides align to TRBD2. J lost 11 bases, V lost 3 bases, and 11 bases had no gene match. In germline, CDR1 is MNHEY, CDR2 SMNVEV (reference sequence). The CDR3 is 16 amino acids. The CDR3 bases are TGTGCCAGCAGTTTTGCCCCACCGGGACTAGCGGGAGGAAAGTACTTC. Its protein product is CASSFAPPGLAGGKYF.

This clone was detected only once. The CDR3 DNA is TGTGCCAGCTCACCCAGGGTCGGGGAGCTGTTTTTT. Residues: CASSPRVGELFF. The chain joins TRBV18 to TRBJ2-2; D possibly corresponds to TRBD1 (5 bases). This CDR3 has 12 residues. Germline V gene lookup returns CDR1 KGHSH and CDR2 LQKENI. Trimming took off 3 bases at V and 7 bases at J, with 6 bases between the two ends.

Only a few counts were recorded for this clone. The rearrangement uses TRBV7-3 and TRBJ1-1; D is unclear. The CDR3 totals 13 residues. V lost 4 bases and J 0 bases, leaving 6 bases between the germline ends. CDR1 is SGHTA and CDR2 is FQGTGA in the germline V gene. The chain's CDR3 is CASSSSVNTEAFF. The CDR3 region has the DNA TGTGCCAGCAGCTCGTCAGTGAACACTGAAGCTTTCTTT.

The chain is built from TRBV5-6 and TRBJ2-6, with 7 bases identical to TRBD2. The CDR3 contains 16 residues. The V gene end was trimmed by 0 bases and the J gene end by 2 bases; junction bases not matched to a gene: 2. Per the germline V gene, CDR1 is SGHDT and CDR2 is YYEEEE. The chain's CDR3 is CASSLESGTGANVLTF. The CDR3 DNA sequence: TGTGCCAGCAGCTTGGAGAGCGGGACTGGGGCCAACGTCCTGACTTTC.

V usage is TRBV10-3 and J usage is TRBJ2-7; 7 bases match TRBD2. The CDR3 loop spans 14 amino acids. Trimming at V came to 10 bases and at J to 1 base, leaving 10 bases not matched to a gene. The V gene's germline CDR1 is ENHRY and CDR2 SYGVKD. CDR3 residues: CATLSQGLSYEQYF. CDR3 DNA: TGTGCCACCCTATCGCAGGGACTATCCTACGAGCAGTACTTC.

The V and J genes are TRBV4-2 and TRBJ1-2; possibly TRBD1 for D (5 bases). V lost 0 bases, J lost 3 bases, and 14 bases lay in between. CDR1 and CDR2 from the germline V gene are LGHNA and YNFKEQ. This CDR3 contains 16 residues. The CDR3 DNA sequence: TGTGCCAGCAGCCAAGAAGGTAGAGGGGAGGACTATGGCTACACCTTC. This gives the protein CASSQEGRGEDYGYTF.

The rearrangement joins TRBV6-6 to TRBJ2-1; perhaps TRBD1 as D (6 bases). CDR3 length: 16 residues. Germline CDR1 reads MNHNY; CDR2 reads SVGAGI (reference sequence). V was shortened by 4 bases and J by 2 bases, with 15 bases between the two germline ends. CDR3 in amino acids: CASSSPTQGTYNEQFF. CDR3 sequence (DNA): TGTGCCAGCAGTTCCCCGACCCAGGGGACCTACAATGAGCAGTTCTTC.

The rearrangement uses TRBV28 and TRBJ1-2, with no clear D. The CDR3 runs 14 residues. Germline assignment: CDR1 MDHEN and CDR2 SYDVKM. Trimming pared 5 bases from V and 6 bases from J, leaving 16 bases between. The CDR3 coding sequence is TGTGCCAGCAGTGTTGTCAGGTCTTTGCATGGCTACACCTTC. Translated: CASSVVRSLHGYTF.

The chain has TRBV11-2 and TRBJ2-7; weak D call: TRBD2 (6 bases). The germline gives CDR1 SGHAT, CDR2 FQNNGV. Trimming removed 5 bases from V and 5 bases from J, with 16 bases in between. This CDR3 spans 14 amino acids. CDR3 nucleotide sequence: TGTGCCAGCAGCCCCCAACCTACTAGCCACGAGCAGTACTTC. Translating gives CASSPQPTSHEQYF.

The chain couples TRBV28 to TRBJ2-3, with TRBD1 identical over 9 bases. V gave up 6 bases and J gave up 0 bases; unmatched junction bases: 4. Germline V gives CDR1 MDHEN, CDR2 SYDVKM. CDR3 size: 15 residues. Here the CDR3 DNA reads TGTGCCAGCAGAGGGACAGGGTCCAGCACAGATACGCAGTATTTT. Translating it yields CASRGTGSSTDTQYF.

The V call is TRBV9, the J call TRBJ2-5; D remains unclear. From germline, CDR1 is SGDLS and CDR2 YYNGEE. V lost 3 bases and J lost 5, with 17 bases in between. The CDR3 sequence is 15 residues long. The CDR3 DNA follows: TGTGCCAGCAGCGCTCATTTTTTGGAGTCGGAGACCCAGTACTTC. This translates into CASSAHFLESETQYF.

J is TRBJ1-2 and V is TRBV6-5, with a possible D match to TRBD1 (5 bases). Germline CDR1 reads MNHEY; CDR2 reads SVGAGI. Trimming pared 6 bases from V and 2 bases from J, leaving 16 bases between. This CDR3 comprises 15 residues. The CDR3 DNA reads TGTGCCAGCAGATCTAGGGGAATCGCCAACTATGGCTACACCTTC. It specifies CASRSRGIANYGYTF.

The chain uses TRBV6-5 and TRBJ2-3; TRBD2 matches at 7 bases. Germline V gene data show CDR1 as MNHEY and CDR2 as SVGAGI. J gave up 5 bases and V 6 bases, and 11 bases lay outside the gene matches. This CDR3 has 15 amino acids. The DNA for the CDR3 is TGTGCCAGCAGCTATCCAGCGGGATCGATAGATACGCAGTATTTT. It specifies CASSYPAGSIDTQYF.